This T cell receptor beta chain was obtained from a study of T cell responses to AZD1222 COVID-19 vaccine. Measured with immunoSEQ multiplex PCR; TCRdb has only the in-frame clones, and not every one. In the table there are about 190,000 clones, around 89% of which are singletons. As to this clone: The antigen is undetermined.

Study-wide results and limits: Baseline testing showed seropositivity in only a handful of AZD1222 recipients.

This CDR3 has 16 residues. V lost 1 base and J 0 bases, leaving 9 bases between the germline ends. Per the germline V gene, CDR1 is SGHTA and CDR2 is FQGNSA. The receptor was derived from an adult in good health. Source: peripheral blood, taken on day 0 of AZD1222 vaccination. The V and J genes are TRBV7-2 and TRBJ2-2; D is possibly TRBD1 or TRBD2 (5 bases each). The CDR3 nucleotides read TGTGCCAGCAGCTTAGGTGGGGGATCGAACACCGGGGAGCTGTTTTTT. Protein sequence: CASSLGGGSNTGELFF.